This TCR beta chain was captured in a study of memory CD4+ T cells and cytomegalovirus serostatus. In the study overall: Donors were healthy Belgian adults, under ten CMV seropositive and 20 to 30 seronegative.

The data were produced by immunoSEQ multiplex PCR, yet TCRdb's version contains in-frame clones alone and is incomplete. The sample lists under 55,000 clones, about four fifths seen once, with roughly 2% in the top ten. This CDR3 has 13 amino acids. Germline V gene lookup returns CDR1 KGHSH and CDR2 LQKENI. Trimming took off 4 bases at V and 3 bases at J, with 10 bases between the two ends. The sort gate was single viable CD3+CD4+CD8-CD45RO+ cells for memory CD4+ T cells. As regards this clone: Its antigen is as yet unknown.

General study results and limits: CD4+ memory repertoires contained about two fifths of the 164 reported CMV TCRbeta sequences.

Sequenced: memory CD4+ T cells from blood. The TCR sequence derives from an adult in good health and CMV-seropositive. The chain recombines TRBV18 with TRBJ2-7, with D possibly matching TRBD1 (6 bases). The CDR3 DNA follows: TGTGCCAGCTCACTGCAACAGGGCTACGAGCAGTACTTC. Translation: CASSLQQGYEQYF.